The clone carrying this T cell receptor beta chain turned up a few times. Trimming took off 1 base at V and 0 bases at J, with 8 bases between the two ends. Germline V gene data show CDR1 as SGHDN and CDR2 as FVKESK. This CDR3 has 15 residues. The sample is drawn from a study of T cells in tumors after PD-1 blockade. Only in-frame clones appear in the TCRdb table, and some are missing; sequencing was by immunoSEQ multiplex PCR. The sample lists over 30,000 clones; roughly 73% were seen once. Template: tumor biopsy or peripheral blood genomic DNA, roughly 550-6,500 ng per sample. The TCR comes from a human donor with basal cell carcinoma. This sample comprised PBMCs, obtained before anti-PD-1 treatment. This chain links TRBV14 with TRBJ2-3; D is undetermined. DNA of the CDR3: TGTGCCAGCAGCCAAGGGGTGGCGAGCACAGATACGCAGTATTTT. Amino acid sequence: CASSQGVASTDTQYF.